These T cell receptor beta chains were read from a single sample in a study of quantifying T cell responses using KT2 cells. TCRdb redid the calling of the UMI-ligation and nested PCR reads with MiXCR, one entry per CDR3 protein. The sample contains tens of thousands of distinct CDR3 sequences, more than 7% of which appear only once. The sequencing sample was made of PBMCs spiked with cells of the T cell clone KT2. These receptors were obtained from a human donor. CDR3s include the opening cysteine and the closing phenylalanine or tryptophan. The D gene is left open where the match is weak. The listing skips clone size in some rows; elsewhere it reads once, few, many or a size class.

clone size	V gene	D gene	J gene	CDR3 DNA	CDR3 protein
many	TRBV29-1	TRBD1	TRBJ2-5	TGCAGCGTTGAACGGCAGGGGGCGATACAGACCCAGTACTTC	CSVERQGAIQTQYF
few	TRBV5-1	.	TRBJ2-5	TGCGCCAGCAGCTTATCATGGGGGCCACAAGAGACCCAGTACTTC	CASSLSWGPQETQYF
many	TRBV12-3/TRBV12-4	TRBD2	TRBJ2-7	TGTGCCAGCACCCAGGGTGCGGGAGGGTCATACGAGCAGTACTTC	CASTQGAGGSYEQYF
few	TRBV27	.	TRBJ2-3	TGTGCCAGCAGCCTCGTCGCGTCAATCACCCAAGATACGCAGTATTTT	CASSLVASITQDTQYF
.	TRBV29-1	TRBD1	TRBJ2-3	TGCAGCGGGGGACAGGGGGCCAAGGGAGATACGCAGTATTTT	CSGGQGAKGDTQYF
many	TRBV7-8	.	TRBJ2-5	TGTGCCAGCAGCCCATCCCGACAGGTCACCGGGGAGACCCAGTACTTC	CASSPSRQVTGETQYF
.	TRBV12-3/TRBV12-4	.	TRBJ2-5	TGTGCCAGCAGGGGGACTGACTTTAGCCAAGAGACCCAGTACTTC	CASRGTDFSQETQYF
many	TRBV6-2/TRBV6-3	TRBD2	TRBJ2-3	TGTGCCAGCAGAGCTCCTTCTAGCGGGGCAGATACGCAGTATTTT	CASRAPSSGADTQYF
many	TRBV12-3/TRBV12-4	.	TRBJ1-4	TGTGCCAGCAGTTTAGTAGGGTATAATGAAAAACTGTTTTTT	CASSLVGYNEKLFF
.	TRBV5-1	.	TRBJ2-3	TGCGCCAGCAGCTTGGGGGTGGTAAGCACAGATACGCAGTATTTT	CASSLGVVSTDTQYF
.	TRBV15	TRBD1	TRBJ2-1	TGTGCCACCAGCAGTGACAGGGGGGTTGGGAATGAGCAGTTCTTC	CATSSDRGVGNEQFF
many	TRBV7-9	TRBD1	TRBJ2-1	TGTGCCAGCAGCCCCCCGGGACAGGTCGACAATGAGCAGTTCTTC	CASSPPGQVDNEQFF
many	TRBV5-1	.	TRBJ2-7	TGCGCCAGCAGCTTGTCCTCCACGACTAAGTTCTACGAGCAGTACTTC	CASSLSSTTKFYEQYF
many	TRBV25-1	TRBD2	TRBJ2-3	TGTGCCAGCAGTCAGTCGGGACTAGCGGGGCAAGATACGCAGTATTTT	CASSQSGLAGQDTQYF
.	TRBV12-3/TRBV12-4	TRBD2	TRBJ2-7	TGTGCCAGCAGTTTTAGCCGGCTAGCGGGGGGGCCAGACGAGCAGTACTTC	CASSFSRLAGGPDEQYF
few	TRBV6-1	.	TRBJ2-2	TGTGCCAGCAGTGAAGCTCCAGGGACCGGGGAGCTGTTTTTT	CASSEAPGTGELFF
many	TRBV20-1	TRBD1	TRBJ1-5	TGCAGTGCCCGGACAGGGTCGTATAGCAATCAGCCCCAGCATTTT	CSARTGSYSNQPQHF
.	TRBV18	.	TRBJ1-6	TGTGCCAGCCTTCCGTCCTTTGGACAGTCACCCCTCCACTTT	CASLPSFGQSPLHF
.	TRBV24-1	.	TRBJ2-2	TGTGCCACCAGTGACCCCCTAAACACCGGGGAGCTGTTTTTT	CATSDPLNTGELFF
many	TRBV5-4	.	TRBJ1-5	TGTGCCAGCAGCTCCACTTGGGCCCAGCATTTT	CASSSTWAQHF
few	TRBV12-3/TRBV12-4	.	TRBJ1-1	TGTGCCAGCAGTTTGGGGGGGGGGAACACTGAAGCTTTCTTT	CASSLGGGNTEAFF
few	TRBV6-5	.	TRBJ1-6	TGTGCCAGCAGTAAACAGGGAATGGTTTCACCCCTCCACTTT	CASSKQGMVSPLHF
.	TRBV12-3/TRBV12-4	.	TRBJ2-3	TGTGCCAGCAGGCCTCATAGCCCTAGCACAGATACGCAGTATTTT	CASRPHSPSTDTQYF
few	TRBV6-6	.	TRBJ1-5	TGTGCCAGCAGTTACTCGAAACAGGTTAATCAGCCCCAGCATTTT	CASSYSKQVNQPQHF
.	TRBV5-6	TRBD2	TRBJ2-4	TGTGCCAGCAGCTTGGGACTAGCGGTCGAGTACTTC	CASSLGLAVEYF
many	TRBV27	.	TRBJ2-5	TGTGCCAGCAGTCCGGGAAATCTAGCAGGCGAAGAGACCCAGTACTTC	CASSPGNLAGEETQYF
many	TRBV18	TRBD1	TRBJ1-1	TGTGCCAGCTCACCGCGAAAGGACAGGCTAAAAGCGGGGGTCTTT	CASSPRKDRLKAGVF
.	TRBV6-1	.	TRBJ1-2	TGTGCCAGCAGTCAACAGGGCTCGGAAGGCTACACCTTC	CASSQQGSEGYTF
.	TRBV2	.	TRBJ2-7	TGTGCCAGCAGTGTCCTGGACGGCTCCTACGAGCAGTACTTC	CASSVLDGSYEQYF